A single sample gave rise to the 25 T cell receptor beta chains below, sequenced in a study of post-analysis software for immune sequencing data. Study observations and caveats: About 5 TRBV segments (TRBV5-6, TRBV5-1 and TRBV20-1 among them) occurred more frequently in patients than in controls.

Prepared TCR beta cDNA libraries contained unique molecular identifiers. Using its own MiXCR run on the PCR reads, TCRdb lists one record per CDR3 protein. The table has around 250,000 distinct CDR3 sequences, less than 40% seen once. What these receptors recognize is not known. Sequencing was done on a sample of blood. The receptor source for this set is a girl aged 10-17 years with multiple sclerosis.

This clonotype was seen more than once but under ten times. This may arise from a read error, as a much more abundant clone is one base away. The CDR3 loop reads CSVEGTSGLMGEQYF. The CDR3 nucleotides read TGCAGCGTTGAGGGGACTAGCGGTCTCATGGGGGAGCAGTACTTC. The J gene is TRBJ2-7, the V gene TRBV29-1; 11 nucleotides match TRBD2. The CDR3 spans 15 residues. V lost 3 bases and J lost 7; bases outside the gene matches: 11. The germline V gene encodes CDR1 SQVTM and CDR2 ANQGSEA.

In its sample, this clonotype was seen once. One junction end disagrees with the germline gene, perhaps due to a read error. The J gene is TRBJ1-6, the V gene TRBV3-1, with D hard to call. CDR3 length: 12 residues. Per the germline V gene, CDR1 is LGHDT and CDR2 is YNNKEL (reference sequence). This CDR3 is CASSQRLSPPHF. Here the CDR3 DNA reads TGTGCCAGCAGCCAAAGGCTCTCACCCCCCCACTTT. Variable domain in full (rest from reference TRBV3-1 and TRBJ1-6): DTAVSQTPKYLVTQMGNDKSIKCEQNLGHDTMYWYKQDSKKFLKIMFSYNNKELIINETVPNRFSPKSPDKAHLNLHINSLELGDSAVYFCASSQRLSPPHFGNGTRLTVT.

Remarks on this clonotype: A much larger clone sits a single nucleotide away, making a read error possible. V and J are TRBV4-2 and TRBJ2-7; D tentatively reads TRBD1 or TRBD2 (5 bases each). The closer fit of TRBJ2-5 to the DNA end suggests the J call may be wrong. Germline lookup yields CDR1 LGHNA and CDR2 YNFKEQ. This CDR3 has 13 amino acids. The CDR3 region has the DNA TGTGCCAGCGGCCGGGACCCCATGGAGACCCAGTACTTC. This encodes CASGRDPMETQYF.

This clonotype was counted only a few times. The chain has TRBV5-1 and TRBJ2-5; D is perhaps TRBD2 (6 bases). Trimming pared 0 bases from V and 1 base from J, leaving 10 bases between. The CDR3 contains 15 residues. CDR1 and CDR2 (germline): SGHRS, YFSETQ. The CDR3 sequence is CASSLAVSGQETQYF. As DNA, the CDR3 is TGCGCCAGCAGCTTGGCCGTTAGCGGCCAAGAGACCCAGTACTTC. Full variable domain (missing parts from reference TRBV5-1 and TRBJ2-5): KAGVTQTPRYLIKTRGQQVTLSCSPISGHRSVSWYQQTPGQGLQFLFEYFSETQRNKGNFPGRFSGRQFSNSRSEMNVSTLELGDSALYLCASSLAVSGQETQYFGPGTRLLVL.

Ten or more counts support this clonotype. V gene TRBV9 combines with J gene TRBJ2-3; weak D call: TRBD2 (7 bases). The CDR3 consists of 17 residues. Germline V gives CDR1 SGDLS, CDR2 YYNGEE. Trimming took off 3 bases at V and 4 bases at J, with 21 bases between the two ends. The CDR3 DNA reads TGTGCCAGCAGCGCAACCGGACTAGGAGGGGGGTCAGATACGCAGTATTTT. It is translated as CASSATGLGGGSDTQYF.

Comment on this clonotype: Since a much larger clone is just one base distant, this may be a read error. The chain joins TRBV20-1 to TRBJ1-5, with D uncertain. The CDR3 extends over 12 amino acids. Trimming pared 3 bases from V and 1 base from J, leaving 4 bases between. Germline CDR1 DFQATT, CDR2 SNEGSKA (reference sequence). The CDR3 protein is CSASCSNQPQHF. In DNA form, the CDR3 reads TGCAGTGCTAGTTGCAGCAATCAGCCCCAGCATTTT.

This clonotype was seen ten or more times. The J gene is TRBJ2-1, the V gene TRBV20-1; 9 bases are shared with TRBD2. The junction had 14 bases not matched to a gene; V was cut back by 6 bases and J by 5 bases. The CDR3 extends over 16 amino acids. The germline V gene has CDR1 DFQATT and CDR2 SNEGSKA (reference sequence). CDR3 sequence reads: CSATPVTSGGHNEQFF. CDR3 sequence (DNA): TGCAGTGCCACTCCCGTGACTAGCGGAGGGCACAATGAGCAGTTCTTC.

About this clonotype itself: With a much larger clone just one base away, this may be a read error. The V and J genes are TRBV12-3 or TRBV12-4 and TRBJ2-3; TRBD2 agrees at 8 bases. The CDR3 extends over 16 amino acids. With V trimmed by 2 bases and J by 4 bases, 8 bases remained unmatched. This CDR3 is CASSLLGGRSADTQYF. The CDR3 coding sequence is TGTGCCAGCAGTTTACTCGGCGGGAGGAGCGCAGATACGCAGTATTTT.

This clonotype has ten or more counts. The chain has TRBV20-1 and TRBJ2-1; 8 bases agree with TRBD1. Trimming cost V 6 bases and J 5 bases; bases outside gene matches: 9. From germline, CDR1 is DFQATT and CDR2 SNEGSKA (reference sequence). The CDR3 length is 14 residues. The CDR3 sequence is CSAGTGSPNNEQFF. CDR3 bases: TGCAGTGCAGGGACAGGAAGCCCTAACAATGAGCAGTTCTTC.

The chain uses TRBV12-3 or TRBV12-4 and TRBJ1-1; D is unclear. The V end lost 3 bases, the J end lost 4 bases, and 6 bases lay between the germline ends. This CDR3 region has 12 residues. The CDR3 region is CASSFDGTEAFF. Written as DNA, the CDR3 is TGTGCCAGCAGTTTCGACGGCACTGAAGCTTTCTTT.

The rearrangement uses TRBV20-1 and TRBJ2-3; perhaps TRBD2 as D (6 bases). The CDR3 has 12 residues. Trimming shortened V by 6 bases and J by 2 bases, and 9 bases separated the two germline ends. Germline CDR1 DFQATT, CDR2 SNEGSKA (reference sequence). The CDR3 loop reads CSAREATDTQYF. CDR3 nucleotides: TGCAGTGCAAGGGAGGCCACAGATACGCAGTATTTT.

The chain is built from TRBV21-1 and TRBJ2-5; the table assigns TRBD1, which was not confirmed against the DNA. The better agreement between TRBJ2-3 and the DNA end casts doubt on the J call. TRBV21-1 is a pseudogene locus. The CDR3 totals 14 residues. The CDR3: CASSKARGGETQYF. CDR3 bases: TGTGCCAGCAGCAAAGCGCGAGGGGGAGAGACCCAGTATTTT.

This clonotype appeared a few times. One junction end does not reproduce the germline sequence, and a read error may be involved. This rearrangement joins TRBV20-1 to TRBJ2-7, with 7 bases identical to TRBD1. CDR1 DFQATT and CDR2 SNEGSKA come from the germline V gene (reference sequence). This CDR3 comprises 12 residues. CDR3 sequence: CSAGDRDYEQYF. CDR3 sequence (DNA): TGCAGTGCTGGAGACAGGGACTACGAGCAGTACTTC.

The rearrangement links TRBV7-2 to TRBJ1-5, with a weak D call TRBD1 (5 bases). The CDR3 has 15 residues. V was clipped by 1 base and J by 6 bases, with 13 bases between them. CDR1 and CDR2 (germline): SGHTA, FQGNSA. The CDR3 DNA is TGTGCCAGCAGCTTAGGTCTAGGGGCAGCTCAGCCCCAGCATTTT. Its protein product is CASSLGLGAAQPQHF.

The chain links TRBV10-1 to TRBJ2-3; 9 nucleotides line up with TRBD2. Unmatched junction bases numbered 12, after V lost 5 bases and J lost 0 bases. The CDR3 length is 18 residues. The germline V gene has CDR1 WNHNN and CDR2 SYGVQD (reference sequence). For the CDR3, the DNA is TGCGCCAGCAGTTCCCAGCGGTCGGCGGGAGGGAGCACAGATACGCAGTATTTT. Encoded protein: CASSSQRSAGGSTDTQYF.

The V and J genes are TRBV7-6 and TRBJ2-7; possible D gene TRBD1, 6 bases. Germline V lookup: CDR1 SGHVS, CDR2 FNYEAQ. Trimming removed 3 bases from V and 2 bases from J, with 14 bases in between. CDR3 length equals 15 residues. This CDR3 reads CASSLGAGNTYEQYF. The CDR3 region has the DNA TGTGCCAGCAGCTTGGGGGCAGGAAATACCTACGAGCAGTACTTC.

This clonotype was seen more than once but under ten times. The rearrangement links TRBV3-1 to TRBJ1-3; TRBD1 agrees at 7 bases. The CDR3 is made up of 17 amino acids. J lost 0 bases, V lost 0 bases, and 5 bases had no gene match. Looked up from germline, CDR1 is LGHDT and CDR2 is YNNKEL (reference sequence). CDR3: CASSQEEGASSGNTIYF. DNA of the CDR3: TGTGCCAGCAGCCAAGAAGAGGGGGCGAGCTCTGGAAACACCATATATTTT.

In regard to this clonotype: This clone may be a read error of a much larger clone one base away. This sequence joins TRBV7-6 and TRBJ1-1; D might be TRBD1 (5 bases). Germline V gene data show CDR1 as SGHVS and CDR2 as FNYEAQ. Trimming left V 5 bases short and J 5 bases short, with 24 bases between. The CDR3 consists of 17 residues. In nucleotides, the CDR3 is TGTGCCAGCAGCAGAGGGTTGCGTGCGGGGGATTTAACTGAAGCTTTCTTT. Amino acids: CASSRGLRAGDLTEAFF.

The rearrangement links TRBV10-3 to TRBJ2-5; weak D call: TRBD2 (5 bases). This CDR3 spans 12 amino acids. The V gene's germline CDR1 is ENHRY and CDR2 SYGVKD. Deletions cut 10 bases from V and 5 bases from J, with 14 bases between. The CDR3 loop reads CATSPGKETQYF. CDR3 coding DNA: TGTGCCACCAGCCCCGGGAAGGAGACCCAGTACTTC.

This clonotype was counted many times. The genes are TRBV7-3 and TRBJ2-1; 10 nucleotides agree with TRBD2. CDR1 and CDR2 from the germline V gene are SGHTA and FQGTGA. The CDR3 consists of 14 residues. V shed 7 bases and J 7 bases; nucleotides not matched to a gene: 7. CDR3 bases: TGTGCCAGCACCGGGGGACTAGCGCAGAATGAGCAGTTCTTC. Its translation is CASTGGLAQNEQFF.

The CDR3 reads CASSYYRAGGNTIYF. For the CDR3, the DNA is TGTGCCAGCAGTTATTACCGGGCGGGAGGAAACACCATATATTTT. The chain couples TRBV6-9 to TRBJ1-3; D not resolved. Germline V gene data show CDR1 as MNHGY and CDR2 as SVAAGI. The length of the CDR3 is 15 residues. With 1 base removed from V and 4 bases from J, the gap between germline ends came to 11 bases.

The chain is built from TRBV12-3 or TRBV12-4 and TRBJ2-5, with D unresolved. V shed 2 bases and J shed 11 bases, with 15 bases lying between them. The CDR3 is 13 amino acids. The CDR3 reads CASSLSIVNEQYF. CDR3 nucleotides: TGTGCCAGCAGTTTATCCATCGTCAATGAGCAGTACTTC.

The DNA of the CDR3 is TGTGCCAGCAGCTTAACGCTAGGCGGGGGGGGCTACACCTTC. Translated: CASSLTLGGGGYTF. The rearrangement joins TRBV7-2 to TRBJ1-2; D may be TRBD1 (5 bases). The CDR3 is made up of 14 amino acids. The germline V and J ends were trimmed by 2 bases and 8 bases, with 15 bases remaining between them. Germline loops: CDR1 SGHTA, CDR2 FQGNSA.

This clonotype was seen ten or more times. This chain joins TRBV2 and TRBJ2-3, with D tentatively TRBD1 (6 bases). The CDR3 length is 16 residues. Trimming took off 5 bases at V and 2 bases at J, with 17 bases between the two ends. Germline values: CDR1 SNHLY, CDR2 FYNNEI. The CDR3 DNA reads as TGTGCCAGCAGTCTCAGAGGGTACAGGGACACAGATACGCAGTATTTT. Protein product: CASSLRGYRDTDTQYF.

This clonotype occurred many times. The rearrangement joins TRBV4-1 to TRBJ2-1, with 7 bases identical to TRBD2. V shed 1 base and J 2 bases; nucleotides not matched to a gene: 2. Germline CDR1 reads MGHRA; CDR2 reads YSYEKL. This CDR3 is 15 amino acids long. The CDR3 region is CASSQGEGTYNEQFF. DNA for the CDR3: TGCGCCAGCAGCCAAGGGGAGGGGACCTACAATGAGCAGTTCTTC.